The clone carrying this T cell receptor beta chain has only one observation. Its matching antigen is unknown. Clones were read by immunoSEQ multiplex PCR, and TCRdb kept only the in-frame ones, dropping some. In the table there are about 4,500 clones, about 92% of which are singletons. This sample was included in a study of T cells in localized non-small cell lung cancer. Overall study findings and caveats: When the top 100 tumor clones were examined, a median around 58 of them also appeared in the adjacent lung, which was paired and uninvolved.

The sequence was collected from a woman between 35 and 70 years old with stage I lung adenocarcinoma. Sequenced here: peripheral blood, sampled before any cancer treatment.

The CDR3 DNA reads as TGCGCCAGCAGCCAATCGTCTGGAAACACCATATATTTT. Protein product: CASSQSSGNTIYF. The rearrangement joins TRBV4-1 to TRBJ1-3, with unresolved D. Deletions cut 2 bases from V and 1 base from J, with 3 bases between. CDR1 MGHRA and CDR2 YSYEKL come from the germline V gene. The CDR3 runs 13 residues.